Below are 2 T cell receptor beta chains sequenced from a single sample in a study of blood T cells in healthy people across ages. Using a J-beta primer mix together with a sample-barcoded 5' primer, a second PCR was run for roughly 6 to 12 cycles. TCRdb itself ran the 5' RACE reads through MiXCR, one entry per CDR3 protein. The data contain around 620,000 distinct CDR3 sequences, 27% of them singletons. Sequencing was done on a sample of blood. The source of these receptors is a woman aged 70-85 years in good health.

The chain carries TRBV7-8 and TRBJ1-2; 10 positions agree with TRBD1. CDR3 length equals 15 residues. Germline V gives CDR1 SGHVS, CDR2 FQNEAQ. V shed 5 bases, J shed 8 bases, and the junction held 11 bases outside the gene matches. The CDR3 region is CASSRQDRGREGYTF. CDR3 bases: TGTGCCAGCAGCCGCCAGGACAGGGGGAGAGAAGGCTACACCTTC. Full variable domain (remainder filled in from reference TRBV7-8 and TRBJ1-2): GAGVSQSPRYKVAKRGQDVALRCDPISGHVSLFWYQQALGQGPEFLTYFQNEAQLDKSGLPSDRFFAERPEGSVSTLKIQRTQQEDSAVYLCASSRQDRGREGYTFGSGTRLTVV.

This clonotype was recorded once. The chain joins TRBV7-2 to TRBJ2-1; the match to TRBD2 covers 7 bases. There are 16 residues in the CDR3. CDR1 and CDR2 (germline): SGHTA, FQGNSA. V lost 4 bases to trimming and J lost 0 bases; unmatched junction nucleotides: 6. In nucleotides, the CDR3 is TGTGCCAGCAGCTCCGGCCCTAGCGGCTCCTACAATGAGCAGTTCTTC. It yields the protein CASSSGPSGSYNEQFF.